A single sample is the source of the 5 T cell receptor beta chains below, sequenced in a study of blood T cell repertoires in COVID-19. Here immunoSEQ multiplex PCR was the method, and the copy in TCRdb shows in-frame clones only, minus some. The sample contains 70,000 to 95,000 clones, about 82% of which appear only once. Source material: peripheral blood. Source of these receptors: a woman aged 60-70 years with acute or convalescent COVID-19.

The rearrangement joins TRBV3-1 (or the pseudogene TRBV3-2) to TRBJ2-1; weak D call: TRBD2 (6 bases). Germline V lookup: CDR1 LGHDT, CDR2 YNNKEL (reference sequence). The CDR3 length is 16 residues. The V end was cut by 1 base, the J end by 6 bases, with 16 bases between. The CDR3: CASSQVFSGAPNEQFF. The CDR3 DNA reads TGTGCCAGCAGCCAAGTCTTTAGCGGAGCCCCCAATGAGCAGTTCTTC.

CDR3 region: CASSLVPGNEKLFF. The CDR3 coding sequence is TGCGCCAGCAGCTTGGTCCCCGGTAATGAAAAACTGTTTTTT. The V gene is TRBV5-1, the J gene TRBJ1-4; D gene uncertain. V dropped 0 bases and J dropped 4 bases, with 7 bases sitting between them. CDR3 length: 14 amino acids. Germline values: CDR1 SGHRS, CDR2 YFSETQ.

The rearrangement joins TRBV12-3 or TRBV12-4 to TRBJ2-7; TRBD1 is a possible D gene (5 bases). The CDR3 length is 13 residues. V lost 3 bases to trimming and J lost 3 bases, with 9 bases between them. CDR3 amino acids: CASSLTESYEQYF. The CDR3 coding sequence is TGTGCCAGCAGTTTGACAGAGAGCTACGAGCAGTACTTC.

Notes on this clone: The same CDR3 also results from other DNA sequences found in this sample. As DNA, the CDR3 is TGTGCCAGTAGGGACAGGACCTATCAGCCCCAGCATTTT. Residues: CASRDRTYQPQHF. V is TRBV19 and J is TRBJ1-5; 7 nucleotides align to TRBD1. Germline V gives CDR1 LNHDA, CDR2 SQIVND (reference sequence). V trimming: 6 bases; J trimming: 5 bases; junction bases outside the gene matches: 4. This CDR3 is built from 13 residues.

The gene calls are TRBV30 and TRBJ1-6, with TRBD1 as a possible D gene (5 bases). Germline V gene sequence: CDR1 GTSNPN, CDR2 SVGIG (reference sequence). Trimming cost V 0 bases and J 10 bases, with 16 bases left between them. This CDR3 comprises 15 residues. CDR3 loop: CAWSVTDQGKSPLHF. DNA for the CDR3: TGTGCCTGGAGTGTCACGGACCAGGGAAAGTCACCCCTCCACTTT.